Listed below are T cell receptor beta chains from one sample, sequenced in a study of CD8 T cells in Susac syndrome. Using its own MiXCR run on the immunoSEQ multiplex PCR reads, TCRdb lists one record per CDR3 protein. The profile shows some 100,000 distinct CDR3 sequences, 96% of them singletons. The material sequenced was CD4+ T cells from PBMCs. The receptors were gathered from a human donor in good health. Both conserved end residues are part of each CDR3. Each record gives: V gene, clone size, J gene, D gene, CDR3 DNA, CDR3 protein. D genes are given only for firm matches. Expanded clones get a size class; other rows say once, few or many, or leave the size out.

TRBV2	once	TRBJ1-4	-	TGTGCCAGCAGTCGGGGGGCTACCGGGAAACTGTTTTTT	CASSRGATGKLFF
TRBV7-2	-	TRBJ2-7	TRBD2	TGTGCCAGCAGCTCCTCCAGCGGGGCGACCTCCTACGAGCAGTACTTC	CASSSSSGATSYEQYF
TRBV19	-	TRBJ1-6	TRBD1	TGTGCCAGTAATACCGACAGGGGTAATTCACCCCTCCACTTT	CASNTDRGNSPLHF
TRBV9	-	TRBJ2-4	-	TGTGCCAGCAGCGTCACACAGGGAGTAAACATTCAGTACTTC	CASSVTQGVNIQYF
TRBV20-1	-	TRBJ2-7	-	TGCAGTGCTAGAGTAGCGGAGAGCTCCTACGAGCAGTACTTC	CSARVAESSYEQYF
TRBV29-1	-	TRBJ1-1	TRBD1	TGCAGCGTTGTGACAGGGTTAGTAAGGACTGAAGCTTTCTTT	CSVVTGLVRTEAFF
TRBV24-1	-	TRBJ2-5	TRBD1	TGTGCCACCACCACCGGGAAGGGACAGGGGCGAAAAGAGACCCAGTACTTC	CATTTGKGQGRKETQYF
TRBV21-1	-	TRBJ2-3	-	TGTGCCAGCAGCAAATGGGACACTTCCACAGATACGCAGTATTTT	CASSKWDTSTDTQYF
TRBV14	-	TRBJ2-7	-	TGTGCCAGCAGCCAAGATATCGGTCTTACCTACGAGCAGTACTTC	CASSQDIGLTYEQYF
TRBV6-5	-	TRBJ1-1	-	TGTGCCAGCAGTTACGTCCGGACCTTGAACACTGAAGCTTTCTTT	CASSYVRTLNTEAFF